The subject of this entry is one T cell receptor beta chain. Antigen unknown. This specimen comes from a study of T cell responses to AZD1222 COVID-19 vaccine. Regarding the study as a whole: Regions 160-218 and 743-854 dominated among vaccine-associated CD4 TCRs spanning spike. With two AZD1222 doses given, Spike-specific TCR breadth and depth both rose. Clonal diversity may have been underestimated, and the donors were mostly white British, with more females than males. Among spike-specific TCRs, nearly half reportedly target unmutated variant regions.

From germline, CDR1 is MNHEY and CDR2 SVGAGI. The ends were cut back, 5 bases at V and 6 bases at J, with 8 bases in the middle. This CDR3 is built from 13 residues. TCRdb's copy holds only in-frame clones and misses some; the assay was immunoSEQ multiplex PCR. The sample includes approximately 110,000 clones, approximately 90% of them seen just once. Sequences were derived from peripheral blood, sampled on day 0 of AZD1222 vaccination. The TCR was taken from an adult in good health. The rearrangement uses TRBV6-5 and TRBJ1-6; D remains unclear. CDR3 residues: CASSLRINSPLHF. CDR3 in DNA: TGTGCCAGCAGTCTAAGAATTAATTCACCCCTCCACTTT.